Below, 2 T cell receptor beta chains from the same sample are listed, as sequenced in a study of cytomegalovirus exposure and HLA in healthy donors. The method was immunoSEQ multiplex PCR; TCRdb's version includes in-frame clones alone and lacks a portion of them. The sample consists of roughly 150,000 clones, roughly 91% of them appearing once. The source material was PBMCs. All receptors derive from a man younger than 30 in good health and CMV-seronegative.

This sequence joins TRBV6-1 and TRBJ1-5; 8 bases line up with TRBD1. The CDR3 has 15 amino acids. The ends lost 5 bases at V and 3 bases at J; junction bases unmatched: 6. The V gene's germline CDR1 is MNHNS and CDR2 SASEGT. The CDR3 sequence is CASSRPTGANQPQHF. The CDR3 nucleotides read TGTGCCAGCAGTAGACCGACAGGGGCCAATCAGCCCCAGCATTTT.

This chain links TRBV7-6 with TRBJ2-1; TRBD2 agrees at 10 bases. Germline trimming cut 1 base from V and 8 bases from J; bases unmatched to any gene: 5. This CDR3 has 15 residues. Germline lookup yields CDR1 SGHVS and CDR2 FNYEAQ. As DNA, the CDR3 is TGTGCCAGCAGCTTAGTCCTAGCGGGAGTTCATGAGCAGTTCTTC. Translating gives CASSLVLAGVHEQFF.